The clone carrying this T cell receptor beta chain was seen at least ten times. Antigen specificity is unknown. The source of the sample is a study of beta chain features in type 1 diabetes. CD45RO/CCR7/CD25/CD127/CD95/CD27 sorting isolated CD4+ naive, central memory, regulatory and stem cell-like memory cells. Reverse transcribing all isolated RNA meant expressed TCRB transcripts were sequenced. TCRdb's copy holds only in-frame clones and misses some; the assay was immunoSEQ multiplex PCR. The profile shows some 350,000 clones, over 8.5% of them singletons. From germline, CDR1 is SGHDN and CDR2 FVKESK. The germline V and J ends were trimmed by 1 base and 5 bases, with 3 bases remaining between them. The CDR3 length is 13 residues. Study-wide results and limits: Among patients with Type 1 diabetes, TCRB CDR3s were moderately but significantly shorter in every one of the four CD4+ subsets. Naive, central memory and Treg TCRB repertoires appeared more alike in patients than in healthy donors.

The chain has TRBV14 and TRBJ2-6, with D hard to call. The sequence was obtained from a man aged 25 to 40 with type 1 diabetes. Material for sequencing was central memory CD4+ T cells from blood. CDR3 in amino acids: CASSQARANVLTF. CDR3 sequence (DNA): TGTGCCAGCAGCCAAGCTAGGGCCAACGTCCTGACTTTC.